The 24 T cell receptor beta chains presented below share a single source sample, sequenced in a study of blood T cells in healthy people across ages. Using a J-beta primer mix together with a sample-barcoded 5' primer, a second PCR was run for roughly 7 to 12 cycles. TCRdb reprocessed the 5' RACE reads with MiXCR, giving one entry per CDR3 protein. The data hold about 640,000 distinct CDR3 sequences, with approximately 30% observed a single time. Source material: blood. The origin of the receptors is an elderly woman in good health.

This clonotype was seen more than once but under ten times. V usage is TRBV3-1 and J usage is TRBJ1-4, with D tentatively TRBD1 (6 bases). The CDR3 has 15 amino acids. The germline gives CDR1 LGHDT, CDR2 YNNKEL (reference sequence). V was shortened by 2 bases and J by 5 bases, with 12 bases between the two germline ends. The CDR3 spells CASSQPGHRNEKLFF. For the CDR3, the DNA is TGTGCCAGCAGCCAACCGGGACACCGGAATGAAAAACTGTTTTTT.

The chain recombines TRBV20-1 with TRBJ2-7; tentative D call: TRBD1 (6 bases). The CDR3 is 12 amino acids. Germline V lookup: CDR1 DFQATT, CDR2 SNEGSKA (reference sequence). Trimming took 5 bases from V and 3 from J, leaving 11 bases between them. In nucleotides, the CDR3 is TGCAGTGCTGCGCTACAGGGCTACGAGCAGTACTTC. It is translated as CSAALQGYEQYF.

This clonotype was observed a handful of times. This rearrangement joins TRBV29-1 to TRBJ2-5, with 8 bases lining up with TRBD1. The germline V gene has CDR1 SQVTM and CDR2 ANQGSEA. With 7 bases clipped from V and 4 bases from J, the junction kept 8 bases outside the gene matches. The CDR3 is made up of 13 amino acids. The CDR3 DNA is TGCAGCGCCATACAGGGGGAGGCAGAGACCCAGTACTTC. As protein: CSAIQGEAETQYF.

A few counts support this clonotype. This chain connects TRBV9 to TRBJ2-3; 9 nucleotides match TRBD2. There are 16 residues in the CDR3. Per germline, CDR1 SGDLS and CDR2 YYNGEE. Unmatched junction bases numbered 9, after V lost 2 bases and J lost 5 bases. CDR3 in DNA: TGTGCCAGCAGCGTCGACGCTAGCGGGGTTCTAGATACGCAGTATTTT. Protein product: CASSVDASGVLDTQYF. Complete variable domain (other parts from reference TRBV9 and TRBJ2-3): DSGVTQTPKHLITATGQRVTLRCSPRSGDLSVYWYQQSLDQGLQFLIQYYNGEERAKGNILERFSAQQFPDLHSELNLSSLELGDSALYFCASSVDASGVLDTQYFGPGTRLTVL.

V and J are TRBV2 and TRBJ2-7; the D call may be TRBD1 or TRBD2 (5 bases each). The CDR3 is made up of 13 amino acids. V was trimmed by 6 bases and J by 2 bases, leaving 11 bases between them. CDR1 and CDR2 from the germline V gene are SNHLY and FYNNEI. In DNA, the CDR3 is TGTGCCAGCAGCCGGGACGGAGCCTACGAGCAGTACTTC. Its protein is CASSRDGAYEQYF.

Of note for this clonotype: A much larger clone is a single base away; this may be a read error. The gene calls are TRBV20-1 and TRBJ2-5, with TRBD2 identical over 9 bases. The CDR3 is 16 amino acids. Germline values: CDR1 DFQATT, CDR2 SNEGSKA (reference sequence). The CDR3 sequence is CSARDSASGDQEAQYF. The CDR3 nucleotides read TGCAGTGCTAGAGATTCAGCTAGCGGGGACCAAGAGGCCCAGTACTTC.

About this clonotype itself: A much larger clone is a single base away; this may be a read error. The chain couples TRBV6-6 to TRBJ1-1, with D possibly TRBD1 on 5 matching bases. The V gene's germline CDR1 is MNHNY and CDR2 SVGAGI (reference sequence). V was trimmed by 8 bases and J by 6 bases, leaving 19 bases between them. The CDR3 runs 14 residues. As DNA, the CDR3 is TGTGCCAGCGGTCCCTCTCGGTTGGGGGCTGAAGCTTTCTTT. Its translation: CASGPSRLGAEAFF.

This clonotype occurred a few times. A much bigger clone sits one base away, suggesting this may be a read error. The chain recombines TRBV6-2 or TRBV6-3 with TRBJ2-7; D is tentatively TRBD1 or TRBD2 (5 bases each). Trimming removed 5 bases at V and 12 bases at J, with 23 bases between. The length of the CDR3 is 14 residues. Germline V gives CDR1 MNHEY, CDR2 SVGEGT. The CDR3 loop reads CASSLLLGGSSAYF. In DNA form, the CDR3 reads TGTGCCAGCAGTCTTCTCCTTGGGGGATCCTCGGCGTACTTC.

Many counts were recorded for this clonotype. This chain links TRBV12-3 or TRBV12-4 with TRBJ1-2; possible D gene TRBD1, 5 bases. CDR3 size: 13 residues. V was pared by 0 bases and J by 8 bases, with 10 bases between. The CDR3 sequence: CASSLAGGKGYTF. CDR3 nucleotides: TGTGCCAGCAGTTTAGCGGGGGGAAAAGGCTACACCTTC.

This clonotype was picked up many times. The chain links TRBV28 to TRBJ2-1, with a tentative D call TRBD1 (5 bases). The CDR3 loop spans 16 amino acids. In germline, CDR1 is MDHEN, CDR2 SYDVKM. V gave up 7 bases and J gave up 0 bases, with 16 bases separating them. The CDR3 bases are TGTGCCAGCAATAAGATGGGGCTCAGCTCCTACAATGAGCAGTTCTTC. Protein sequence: CASNKMGLSSYNEQFF.

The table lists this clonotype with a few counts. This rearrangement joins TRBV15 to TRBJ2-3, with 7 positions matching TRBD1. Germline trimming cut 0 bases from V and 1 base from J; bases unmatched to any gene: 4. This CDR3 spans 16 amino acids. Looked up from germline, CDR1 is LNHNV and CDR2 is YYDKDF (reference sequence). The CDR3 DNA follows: TGTGCCACCAGCAGAGATCCGGGACAGCGCACAGATACGCAGTATTTT. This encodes CATSRDPGQRTDTQYF.

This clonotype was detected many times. The CDR3 loop reads CASSGTSGPHEQFF. The CDR3 DNA is TGCGCCAGCAGCGGGACTAGCGGGCCCCACGAGCAGTTCTTC. The genes are TRBV5-1 and TRBJ2-1, with TRBD2 matching 12 bases. With V trimmed by 4 bases and J by 10 bases, 6 bases remained unmatched. CDR1 and CDR2 from the germline V gene are SGHRS and YFSETQ. There are 14 residues in the CDR3.

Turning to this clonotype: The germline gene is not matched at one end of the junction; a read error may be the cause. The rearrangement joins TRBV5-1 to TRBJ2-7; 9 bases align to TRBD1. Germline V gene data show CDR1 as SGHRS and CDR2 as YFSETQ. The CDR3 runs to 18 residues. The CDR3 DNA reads TGCGTCAGCAGCCCCCCTCGGACAGGGGTGAATGTGACCTACGAGCAGTACTTC. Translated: CVSSPPRTGVNVTYEQYF.

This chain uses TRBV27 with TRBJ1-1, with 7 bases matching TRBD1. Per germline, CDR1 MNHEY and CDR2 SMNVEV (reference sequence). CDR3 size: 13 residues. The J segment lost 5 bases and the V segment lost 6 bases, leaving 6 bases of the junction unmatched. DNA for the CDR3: TGTGCCAGCAGGGGGACAGCCGGAACTGAAGCTTTCTTT. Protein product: CASRGTAGTEAFF.

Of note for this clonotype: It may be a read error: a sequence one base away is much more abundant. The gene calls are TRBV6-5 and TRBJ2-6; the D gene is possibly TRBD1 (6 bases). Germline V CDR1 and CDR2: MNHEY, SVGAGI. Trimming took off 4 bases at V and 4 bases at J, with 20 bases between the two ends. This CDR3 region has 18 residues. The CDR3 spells CASSFSARGTPGANVLTF. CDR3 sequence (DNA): TGTGCCAGCAGTTTTTCGGCCAGGGGTACCCCCGGGGCCAACGTCCTGACTTTC.

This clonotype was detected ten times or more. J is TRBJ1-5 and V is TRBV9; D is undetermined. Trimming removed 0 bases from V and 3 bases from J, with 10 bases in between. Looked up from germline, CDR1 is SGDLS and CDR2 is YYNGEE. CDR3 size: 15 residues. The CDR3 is CASSVGTGFNQPQHF. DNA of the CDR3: TGTGCCAGCAGCGTAGGGACCGGGTTCAATCAGCCCCAGCATTTT. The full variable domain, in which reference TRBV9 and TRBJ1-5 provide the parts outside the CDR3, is DSGVTQTPKHLITATGQRVTLRCSPRSGDLSVYWYQQSLDQGLQFLIQYYNGEERAKGNILERFSAQQFPDLHSELNLSSLELGDSALYFCASSVGTGFNQPQHFGDGTRLSIL.

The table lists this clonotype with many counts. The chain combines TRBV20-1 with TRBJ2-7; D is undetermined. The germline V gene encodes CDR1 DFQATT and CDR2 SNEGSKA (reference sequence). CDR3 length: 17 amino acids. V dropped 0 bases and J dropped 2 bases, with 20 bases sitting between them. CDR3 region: CSARDLSGRSPTYEQYF. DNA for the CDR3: TGCAGTGCTAGAGACTTGTCGGGCAGGTCGCCCACCTACGAGCAGTACTTC.

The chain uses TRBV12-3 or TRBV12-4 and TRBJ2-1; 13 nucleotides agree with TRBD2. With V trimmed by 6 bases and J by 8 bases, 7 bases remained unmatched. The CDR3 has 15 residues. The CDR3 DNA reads TGTGCCAGCAGATCTACTAGCGGGAGGGCAGATGAGCAGTTCTTC. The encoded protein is CASRSTSGRADEQFF.

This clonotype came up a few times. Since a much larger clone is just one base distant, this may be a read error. CDR3 coding DNA: TGTGCCAGCAGCCAAGATCCGAGGATTGGGGTGGGTGAGCAGTTCTTC. Protein: CASSQDPRIGVGEQFF. The genes are TRBV4-2 and TRBJ2-1; D unclear. CDR1 and CDR2 from the germline V gene are LGHNA and YNFKEQ. CDR3 length: 16 amino acids. V was shortened by 0 bases and J by 9 bases, with 18 bases between the two germline ends.

CDR3 residues: CASSPSRLFPSTNEKLFF. The DNA of the CDR3 is TGTGCCAGCTCACCCAGCAGACTCTTCCCTTCAACTAATGAAAAACTGTTTTTT. The chain combines TRBV18 with TRBJ1-4, with D hard to call. The length of the CDR3 is 18 residues. Germline CDR1 reads KGHSH; CDR2 reads LQKENI. The V end lost 3 bases, the J end lost 0 bases, and 17 bases lay between the germline ends.

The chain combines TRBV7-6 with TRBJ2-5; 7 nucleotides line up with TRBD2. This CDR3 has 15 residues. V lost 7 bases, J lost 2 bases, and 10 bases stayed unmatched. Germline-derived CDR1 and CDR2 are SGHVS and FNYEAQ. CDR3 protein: CASTDGGRSQETQYF. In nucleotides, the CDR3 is TGTGCCAGCACCGACGGCGGGAGAAGTCAAGAGACCCAGTACTTC.

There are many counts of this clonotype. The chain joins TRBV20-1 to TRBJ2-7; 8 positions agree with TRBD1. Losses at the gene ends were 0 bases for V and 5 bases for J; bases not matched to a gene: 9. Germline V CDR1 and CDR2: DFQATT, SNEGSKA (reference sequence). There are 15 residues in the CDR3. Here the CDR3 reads CSARDRTGRLNEQYF. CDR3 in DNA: TGCAGTGCTAGAGATCGGACAGGGAGGCTTAACGAGCAGTACTTC.

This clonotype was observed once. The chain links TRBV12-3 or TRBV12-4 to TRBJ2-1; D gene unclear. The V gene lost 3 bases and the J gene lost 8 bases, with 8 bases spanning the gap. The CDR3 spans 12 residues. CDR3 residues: CASSLLLYEQFF. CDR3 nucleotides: TGTGCCAGCAGTTTGCTATTGTATGAGCAGTTCTTC.

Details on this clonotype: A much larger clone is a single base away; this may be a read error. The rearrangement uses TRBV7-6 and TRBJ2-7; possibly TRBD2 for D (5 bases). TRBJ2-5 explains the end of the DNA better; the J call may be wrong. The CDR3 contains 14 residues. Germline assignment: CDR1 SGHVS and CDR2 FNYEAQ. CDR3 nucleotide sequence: TGTGCCAGCGGCTTAAACCCTAGAGGGGAGACCCAGTACTTC. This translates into CASGLNPRGETQYF.